The source of this TCR beta chain is a study of blood T cell repertoires in COVID-19. Generated by immunoSEQ multiplex PCR, the TCRdb table keeps only in-frame clones and is missing some. The sample yields around 130,000 clones, 75% to 85% seen once. This TCR was recovered from a human donor in a cohort sampled during active COVID-19. Sequenced: peripheral blood.

The CDR3 loop reads CSVGEVPEQYF. Here the CDR3 DNA reads TGCAGCGTTGGGGAGGTCCCCGAGCAGTACTTC. The chain is built from TRBV29-1 and TRBJ2-7; maybe TRBD2 (6 bases). V was clipped by 4 bases and J by 6 bases, with 10 bases between them. The CDR3 length is 11 residues. The germline V gene encodes CDR1 SQVTM and CDR2 ANQGSEA.